The 29 T cell receptor beta chains below were found in one sample sequenced in a study of T-cell reconstitution after alpha-beta-depleted transplantation in children. Unique molecular identifiers were built into the TCRbeta library. TCRdb reprocessed the PCR reads with MiXCR, giving one entry per CDR3 protein. The sample holds 5,000 or so distinct CDR3 sequences; more than 5.5% are singletons and the top ten take around 2%. The starting material was PBMCs, mostly from graft donor cells, obtained 60 days after TCRalphabeta/CD19-depleted stem cell transplant. Receptors were obtained from a boy younger than two who had a stem cell transplant for SCID, so the T cells may come from the graft donor.

By share of the sample, this clonotype is medium-sized. The chain is built from TRBV27 and TRBJ1-5; TRBD1 might be the D (6 bases). Trimming pared 4 bases from V and 4 bases from J, leaving 20 bases between. CDR3 length: 17 amino acids. Looked up from germline, CDR1 is MNHEY and CDR2 is SMNVEV (reference sequence). CDR3 coding DNA: TGTGCCAGCAGTTCCTCGACAGGAGGTCGGGTAAATCAGCCCCAGCATTTT. This sequence encodes CASSSSTGGRVNQPQHF.

The table lists this clonotype with many counts. The chain links TRBV6-1 to TRBJ1-6, with D unresolved. CDR3 size: 16 residues. The germline V gene encodes CDR1 MNHNS and CDR2 SASEGT. The V end lost 4 bases, the J end lost 0 bases, and 10 bases lay between the germline ends. DNA of the CDR3: TGTGCCAGCAGTGGGGTCAGGAGCTCCTATAATTCACCCCTCCACTTT. Protein: CASSGVRSSYNSPLHF.

By frequency in the sample, this clonotype is medium-sized. This sequence joins TRBV5-1 and TRBJ2-2, with D tentatively TRBD1 or TRBD2 (5 bases each). The germline gives CDR1 SGHRS, CDR2 YFSETQ. The CDR3 has 14 amino acids. V was trimmed by 4 bases and J by 4 bases, leaving 11 bases between them. The CDR3 is CASSRGPSTGELFF. The CDR3 DNA follows: TGCGCCAGCAGCCGGGGACCCTCCACCGGGGAGCTGTTTTTT.

Judged by abundance, this clonotype is medium-sized (0.01 to 0.1%). The DNA of the CDR3 is TGTGCCAGCAGCTTGGGGACAGTTCCCTCACGTGAGACCCAGTACTTC. This translates into CASSLGTVPSRETQYF. This chain links TRBV11-2 with TRBJ2-5, with 7 bases fitting TRBD1. The CDR3 has 16 residues. The V gene end was trimmed by 3 bases and the J gene end by 5 bases; junction bases not matched to a gene: 12. Germline V CDR1 and CDR2: SGHAT, FQNNGV.

In its sample, this clonotype was seen many times. A read error may produce the germline difference seen at one junction end. This chain joins TRBV7-2 and TRBJ2-7; no clear D gene. Germline V gives CDR1 SGHTA, CDR2 FQGNSA. This CDR3 is 14 amino acids long. CDR3 sequence: CASRLQTYAYEQYF. Here the CDR3 DNA reads TGTGCCAGCCGCTTGCAGACCTACGCCTACGAGCAGTACTTC.

The V and J genes are TRBV28 and TRBJ1-6; no definite D call. With 10 bases removed from V and 0 bases from J, the gap between germline ends came to 25 bases. CDR3 length equals 19 residues. From germline, CDR1 is MDHEN and CDR2 SYDVKM. The CDR3: CAMGPGRAVRGSYNSPLHF. In DNA form, the CDR3 reads TGTGCCATGGGCCCCGGCCGGGCCGTGCGTGGCTCCTATAATTCACCCCTCCACTTT.

The genes are TRBV3-1 and TRBJ1-6, with D unclear. This CDR3 is built from 15 residues. Per germline, CDR1 LGHDT and CDR2 YNNKEL (reference sequence). V was clipped by 3 bases and J by 12 bases, with 18 bases between them. CDR3 amino acids: CASSQRVPCTQPLHF. CDR3 nucleotides: TGTGCCAGCAGCCAGCGAGTCCCTTGTACACAACCCCTCCACTTT.

There are many counts of this clonotype. This sequence joins TRBV5-1 and TRBJ1-4; TRBD1 agrees at 10 bases. The ends lost 0 bases at V and 6 bases at J; junction bases unmatched: 8. CDR1 and CDR2 (germline): SGHRS, YFSETQ. The CDR3 has 17 amino acids. The CDR3 bases are TGCGCCAGCAGCTTGGCCGGGACAGGGGTTCTGGATGAAAAACTGTTTTTT. This codes for CASSLAGTGVLDEKLFF.

Judged by abundance, this clonotype is medium-sized. The CDR3 nucleotides read TGTGCTAGTGGTTTGGGGAGGGACAGGGGTTTTGGGGCCAACGTCCTGACTTTC. This sequence encodes CASGLGRDRGFGANVLTF. The chain carries TRBV12-5 and TRBJ2-6; TRBD1 aligns across 10 bases. V lost 1 base, J lost 3 bases, and 6 bases stayed unmatched. CDR1 and CDR2 from the germline V gene are LGHNT and FRNRAP. This CDR3 is built from 18 residues. The whole variable domain, remainder taken from reference TRBV12-5 and TRBJ2-6, is DARVTQTPRHKVTEMGQEVTMRCQPILGHNTVFWYRQTMMQGLELLAYFRNRAPLDDSGMPKDRFSAEMPDATLATLKIQPSEPRDSAVYFCASGLGRDRGFGANVLTFGAGSRLTVL.

This clonotype was detected ten times or more. This chain uses TRBV9 with TRBJ2-1; no clear D. Germline CDR1 is SGDLS and CDR2 is YYNGEE. CDR3 length: 12 residues. Trimming left V 3 bases short and J 10 bases short, with 11 bases between. The CDR3 reads CASSGVHGEQFF. The CDR3 coding sequence is TGTGCCAGCAGCGGGGTCCACGGGGAGCAGTTCTTC.

This clonotype was observed many times. The chain is built from TRBV19 and TRBJ2-7, with D possibly being TRBD2 (5 bases). The CDR3 runs 11 residues. Germline CDR1 LNHDA, CDR2 SQIVND (reference sequence). Between the trimmed V and J ends, which lost 6 bases and 7 bases, there was a span of 10 bases. For the CDR3, the DNA is TGTGCCAGTAGAACTGGGAGAGAGCAGTACTTC. Translating it yields CASRTGREQYF.

V and J are TRBV3-1 and TRBJ2-1; TRBD2 agrees at 7 bases. CDR3 length: 17 residues. Per germline, CDR1 LGHDT and CDR2 YNNKEL (reference sequence). V shed 11 bases, J shed 2 bases, and the junction held 18 bases outside the gene matches. CDR3 region: CASSKEGQREPYNEQFF. The CDR3 DNA reads TGTGCCTCCAGCAAGGAGGGCCAGCGGGAACCCTACAATGAGCAGTTCTTC.

This clonotype was counted many times. V usage is TRBV7-9 and J usage is TRBJ1-2; tentatively, D is TRBD1 (5 bases). Germline loops: CDR1 SEHNR, CDR2 FQNEAQ (reference sequence). The CDR3 is 16 residues long. V gave up 10 bases and J gave up 6 bases, with 27 bases separating them. In DNA, the CDR3 is TGTGCCACACTACGAACAGGCCCAGCAAAGGCGGATGGCTACACCTTC. It encodes CATLRTGPAKADGYTF.

On this clonotype itself: A read error may produce the germline difference seen at one junction end. This sequence joins TRBV29-1 and TRBJ2-7, with a possible D match to TRBD1 (5 bases). This CDR3 spans 12 amino acids. The germline V gene has CDR1 SQVTM and CDR2 ANQGSEA. In nucleotides, the CDR3 is TGCGGCGTGGAGACAGTAAACTATGAGCAGTACTTC. Translated: CGVETVNYEQYF.

This clonotype has at least ten counts. The chain recombines TRBV7-9 with TRBJ2-1, with D possibly TRBD2 on 7 matching bases. CDR1 SEHNR and CDR2 FQNEAQ come from the germline V gene (reference sequence). V gave up 3 bases and J gave up 0 bases, with 15 bases separating them. The CDR3 consists of 17 residues. This CDR3 is CASSFRDRGASYNEQFF. CDR3 bases: TGTGCCAGCAGCTTTCGCGACCGGGGGGCCTCCTACAATGAGCAGTTCTTC.

V gene TRBV28 combines with J gene TRBJ1-4; no clear D gene. CDR1 MDHEN and CDR2 SYDVKM come from the germline V gene. V was trimmed by 10 bases and J by 0 bases, leaving 21 bases between them. CDR3 length: 17 amino acids. CDR3 region: CAMGPGIHPTTNEKLFF. The CDR3 coding sequence is TGTGCCATGGGCCCCGGGATCCATCCGACAACTAATGAAAAACTGTTTTTT.

At least ten counts were recorded for this clonotype. This chain uses TRBV6-1 with TRBJ2-5; D unresolved. Trimming removed 3 bases from V and 2 bases from J, with 16 bases in between. The CDR3 length is 16 residues. Germline loops: CDR1 MNHNS, CDR2 SASEGT. CDR3 DNA: TGTGCCAGCAGTGATCTTCGGTGGCACCTTCAAGAGACCCAGTACTTC. The encoded protein is CASSDLRWHLQETQYF.

Relative to its sample, this clonotype is medium-sized (0.01 to 0.1%). V usage is TRBV18 and J usage is TRBJ2-1, with 8 bases aligning to TRBD1. Trimming at V came to 3 bases and at J to 4 bases, leaving 8 bases not matched to a gene. The CDR3 sequence is 16 residues long. CDR1 is KGHSH and CDR2 is LQKENI in the germline V gene. Written as DNA, the CDR3 is TGTGCCAGCTCACCCCTCCCCAGGGGGCGTTACAATGAGCAGTTCTTC. This encodes CASSPLPRGRYNEQFF.

Relative to its sample, this clonotype is medium-sized (0.01 to 0.1%). This rearrangement joins TRBV6-5 to TRBJ2-3; 7 positions match TRBD1. Germline CDR1 is MNHEY and CDR2 is SVGAGI. V trimming: 3 bases; J trimming: 2 bases; junction bases outside the gene matches: 5. This CDR3 region has 15 residues. CDR3 in amino acids: CASSYLDRHTDTQYF. As DNA, the CDR3 is TGTGCCAGCAGTTATCTGGACAGGCACACAGATACGCAGTATTTT.

This clonotype was picked up many times. The chain uses TRBV4-1 and TRBJ1-6, with 9 bases aligning to TRBD1. The CDR3 consists of 16 residues. V dropped 5 bases and J dropped 9; count of bases not matched to a gene: 11. Germline-derived CDR1 and CDR2 are MGHRA and YSYEKL. The chain's CDR3 is CASSFQTGGRGSPLHF. The CDR3 nucleotides are TGCGCCAGCAGCTTCCAGACAGGGGGAAGGGGTTCACCCCTCCACTTT.

This clonotype has a count of ten or more. This rearrangement joins TRBV19 to TRBJ2-3, with D possibly TRBD1 on 5 matching bases. This CDR3 is built from 15 residues. The germline V gene has CDR1 LNHDA and CDR2 SQIVND (reference sequence). V was cut by 6 bases and J by 4 bases, with 17 bases left in between. CDR3 residues: CASSRTSPGPDTQYF. The CDR3 coding sequence is TGTGCCAGTAGCCGGACATCCCCTGGCCCAGATACGCAGTATTTT.

This clonotype is medium-sized (0.01 to 0.1%) by share. This sequence joins TRBV2 and TRBJ1-4; the match to TRBD1 covers 7 bases. The germline V gene has CDR1 SNHLY and CDR2 FYNNEI. Unmatched junction bases numbered 8, after V lost 5 bases and J lost 8 bases. This CDR3 is built from 14 residues. The CDR3 here is CASSLDRVDEKLFF. CDR3 nucleotides: TGTGCCAGCAGTCTCGACAGGGTAGACGAAAAACTGTTTTTT.

This clonotype is categorized as medium-sized. This sequence joins TRBV5-5 and TRBJ2-6; a weak D match, TRBD2 (5 bases). Trimming left V 4 bases short and J 0 bases short, with 17 bases between. The germline V gene encodes CDR1 SGHKS and CDR2 YYEKEE (reference sequence). The CDR3 spans 18 residues. CDR3 residues: CASSTHRTVISGANVLTF. The CDR3 nucleotides read TGTGCCAGCAGCACTCACCGGACTGTCATCTCTGGGGCCAACGTCCTGACTTTC.

The rearrangement joins TRBV6-6 to TRBJ1-6; D perhaps matches TRBD1 (5 bases). CDR3 length equals 13 residues. V dropped 6 bases and J dropped 10 bases, with 13 bases sitting between them. CDR1 MNHNY and CDR2 SVGAGI come from the germline V gene (reference sequence). The CDR3 DNA reads as TGTGCCAGCAGGGGGCTGCGGGAGTCACCCCTCCACTTT. Residues: CASRGLRESPLHF.

By frequency in the sample, this clonotype is medium-sized (0.01 to 0.1%). The chain links TRBV20-1 to TRBJ2-7; D perhaps matches TRBD2 (6 bases). CDR3 length: 12 amino acids. V lost 5 bases to trimming and J lost 4 bases, with 12 bases between them. Germline V gene data show CDR1 as DFQATT and CDR2 as SNEGSKA (reference sequence). Here the CDR3 DNA reads TGCAGTGCTTCACGACGGGGGTACGAGCAGTACTTC. Residues: CSASRRGYEQYF.

The chain employs TRBV10-2 and TRBJ1-5; TRBD1 matches at 7 bases. Germline lookup yields CDR1 WSHSY and CDR2 SAAADI. V was clipped by 6 bases and J by 9 bases; unmatched bases: 14. The CDR3 covers 15 residues. CDR3 nucleotides: TGCGCCAGCAGCCCCTTGGACAGGTTCTATGGGCCCCAGCATTTT. It translates to CASSPLDRFYGPQHF.

This clonotype is categorized as medium-sized. This chain connects TRBV29-1 to TRBJ1-2; D unclear. Germline lookup yields CDR1 SQVTM and CDR2 ANQGSEA. CDR3 length: 9 residues. Trimming took 4 bases from V and 6 from J, leaving 3 bases between them. CDR3 amino acids: CSVVNGYTF. The DNA of the CDR3 is TGCAGCGTTGTAAATGGCTACACCTTC.

By sample share, this clonotype is medium-sized. The V call is TRBV7-9, the J call TRBJ1-1; D is ambiguous. The length of the CDR3 is 17 residues. The ends were cut back, 1 base at V and 6 bases at J, with 21 bases in the middle. Germline V gene lookup returns CDR1 SEHNR and CDR2 FQNEAQ (reference sequence). In DNA form, the CDR3 reads TGTGCCAGCAGCTTAGTAGGAGACAAGTGGCAGAAGGCTGAAGCTTTCTTT. As protein: CASSLVGDKWQKAEAFF.

This clonotype showed up many times. CDR3 nucleotide sequence: TGTGCCAGCACCTCCTATAACCGGGACAGGGAAGCTTTCTTT. This encodes CASTSYNRDREAFF. The rearrangement joins TRBV3-1 to TRBJ1-1; 8 bases fit TRBD1. The length of the CDR3 is 14 residues. V shed 7 bases, J shed 8 bases, and the junction held 12 bases outside the gene matches. Germline values: CDR1 LGHDT, CDR2 YNNKEL (reference sequence).